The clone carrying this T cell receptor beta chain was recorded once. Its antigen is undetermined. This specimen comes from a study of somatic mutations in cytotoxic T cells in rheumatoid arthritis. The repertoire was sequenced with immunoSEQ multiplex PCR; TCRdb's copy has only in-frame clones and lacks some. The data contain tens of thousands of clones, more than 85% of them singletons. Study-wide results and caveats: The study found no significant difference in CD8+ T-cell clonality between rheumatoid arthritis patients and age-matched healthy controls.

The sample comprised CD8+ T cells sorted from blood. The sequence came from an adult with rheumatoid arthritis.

CDR3 region: CASSLVVNEQYF. In DNA form, the CDR3 reads TGTGCCAGCAGCTTAGTAGTGAACGAGCAGTACTTC. V and J are TRBV7-6 and TRBJ2-7; D unclear. The CDR3 contains 12 residues. Looked up from germline, CDR1 is SGHVS and CDR2 is FNYEAQ. V was cut by 1 base and J by 5 bases, with 6 bases left in between.